Shown below are 20 T cell receptor beta chains from a single sample sequenced in a study of blood T cell repertoires in COVID-19. Method: immunoSEQ multiplex PCR; TCRdb's copy keeps in-frame clones and lacks some. The sample lists roughly 250,000 clones, approximately 83% seen once, with around 14% in the top ten. Material for sequencing was peripheral blood. These receptors were collected from a person aged 65-85 years with COVID-19, enrolled during active disease.

The CDR3 reads CASSEYPDRTGANSPLHF. As DNA, the CDR3 is TGTGCCAGCAGTGAATATCCTGACCGGACAGGGGCGAATTCACCCCTCCACTTT. This sequence joins TRBV6-1 and TRBJ1-6, with 9 bases identical to TRBD1. The CDR3 runs 18 residues. Germline values: CDR1 MNHNS, CDR2 SASEGT. Trimming cost V 2 bases and J 7 bases; bases outside gene matches: 12.

The chain joins TRBV5-1 to TRBJ1-1; D perhaps matches TRBD1 (5 bases). The CDR3 length is 16 residues. The germline V gene has CDR1 SGHRS and CDR2 YFSETQ. V dropped 4 bases and J dropped 0 bases, with 16 bases sitting between them. CDR3 sequence: CASSLEGRGMNTEAFF. The CDR3 DNA reads TGCGCCAGCAGCCTAGAGGGGAGGGGAATGAACACTGAAGCTTTCTTT.

This clone was recorded only once. The V and J genes are TRBV27 and TRBJ1-2; a weak D match, TRBD1 (6 bases). Trimming took off 5 bases at V and 8 bases at J, with 12 bases between the two ends. There are 12 residues in the CDR3. Germline values: CDR1 MNHEY, CDR2 SMNVEV (reference sequence). CDR3 in amino acids: CASSPRGDGYTF. The CDR3 DNA sequence: TGTGCCAGCAGTCCCAGGGGAGACGGCTACACCTTC.

This chain connects TRBV7-2 to TRBJ2-1, with 7 bases aligning to TRBD2. The CDR3 spans 16 residues. Per germline, CDR1 SGHTA and CDR2 FQGNSA. V gave up 5 bases and J gave up 4 bases; unmatched junction bases: 11. CDR3 DNA sequence: TGTGCCAGCAGCCTAAGCGGGGCTCTAACTTACAATGAGCAGTTCTTC. Protein sequence: CASSLSGALTYNEQFF.

The chain joins TRBV9 to TRBJ2-1; TRBD2 agrees at 13 bases. CDR1 and CDR2 (germline): SGDLS, YYNGEE. V lost 7 bases to trimming and J lost 10 bases; unmatched junction nucleotides: 8. This CDR3 spans 14 amino acids. The DNA of the CDR3 is TGTGCCAGCGGACAAGGACTAGCGGGGGACGAGCAGTTCTTC. Residues: CASGQGLAGDEQFF. The variable domain in full, completed from reference TRBV9 and TRBJ2-1, reads DSGVTQTPKHLITATGQRVTLRCSPRSGDLSVYWYQQSLDQGLQFLIQYYNGEERAKGNILERFSAQQFPDLHSELNLSSLELGDSALYFCASGQGLAGDEQFFGPGTRLTVL.

This clone was found a few times. This chain links TRBV12-3 or TRBV12-4 with TRBJ2-1; weak D call: TRBD2 (5 bases). V was trimmed by 7 bases and J by 9 bases, leaving 16 bases between them. The CDR3 is 13 amino acids. CDR3 DNA: TGTGCCAGCATTTCTACGGGGAAGGGTGAGCAGTTCTTC. Amino acid sequence: CASISTGKGEQFF.

V and J are TRBV5-4 and TRBJ2-4, with 10 bases matching TRBD2. The CDR3 totals 15 residues. CDR1 is SGHNT and CDR2 is YYREEE in the germline V gene (reference sequence). V shed 1 base, J shed 8 bases, and the junction held 6 bases outside the gene matches. The CDR3 nucleotides read TGTGCCAGCAGCTTGCGGTTAAGCGGGGGGGACATTCAGTACTTC. This codes for CASSLRLSGGDIQYF. Complete variable domain (other parts from reference TRBV5-4 and TRBJ2-4): ETGVTQSPTHLIKTRGQQVTLRCSSQSGHNTVSWYQQALGQGPQFIFQYYREEENGRGNFPPRFSGLQFPNYSSELNVNALELDDSALYLCASSLRLSGGDIQYFGAGTRLSVL.

This chain uses TRBV5-1 with TRBJ2-3; 7 nucleotides line up with TRBD2. The germline V gene encodes CDR1 SGHRS and CDR2 YFSETQ. The CDR3 consists of 16 residues. Trimming cost V 2 bases and J 1 base; bases outside gene matches: 7. The CDR3 DNA is TGCGCCAGCAGCTTTGGCGGGAGTCTCCGCACAGATACGCAGTATTTT. Protein product: CASSFGGSLRTDTQYF.

J is TRBJ2-1 and V is TRBV24-1; the match to TRBD1 covers 9 bases. Germline-derived CDR1 and CDR2 are KGHDR and SFDVKD. V lost 9 bases, J lost 8 bases, and 4 bases stayed unmatched. The length of the CDR3 is 12 residues. The CDR3 sequence: CATGDRVYEQFF. The CDR3 region has the DNA TGTGCCACCGGGGACAGGGTCTATGAGCAGTTCTTC.

The chain uses TRBV29-1 and TRBJ2-5; 8 nucleotides line up with TRBD1. V lost 7 bases and J lost 1; bases outside the gene matches: 2. CDR3 size: 12 residues. Germline values: CDR1 SQVTM, CDR2 ANQGSEA. CDR3 sequence: CSADRGQETQYF. CDR3 nucleotides: TGCAGCGCTGACAGGGGCCAAGAGACCCAGTACTTC.

A remark on this clone: Other DNA sequences in this specimen translate into the identical CDR3. The chain recombines TRBV18 with TRBJ1-2; TRBD1 might be the D (5 bases). This CDR3 has 13 amino acids. The ends were cut back, 2 bases at V and 3 bases at J, with 7 bases in the middle. Per the germline V gene, CDR1 is KGHSH and CDR2 is LQKENI. The DNA for the CDR3 is TGTGCCAGCTCACCATCGGGGGACTATGGCTACACCTTC. As protein: CASSPSGDYGYTF.

The chain uses TRBV2 and TRBJ2-7; 8 nucleotides match TRBD2. The V and J ends lost 11 bases and 2 bases, in that order; junction bases with no gene match: 2. The CDR3 runs 11 residues. Per germline, CDR1 SNHLY and CDR2 FYNNEI. CDR3 bases: TGTGCCGGTAGCGGGACCTACGAGCAGTACTTC. Translation: CAGSGTYEQYF. Full variable domain (missing parts from reference TRBV2 and TRBJ2-7): EPEVTQTPSHQVTQMGQEVILRCVPISNHLYFYWYRQILGQKVEFLVSFYNNEISEKSEIFDDQFSVERPDGSNFTLKIRSTKLEDSAMYFCAGSGTYEQYFGPGTRLTVT.

The table lists this clone with a few counts. This chain joins TRBV20-1 and TRBJ2-7, with D perhaps matching TRBD2 (6 bases). Trimming stripped 6 bases from V and 3 bases from J, with 12 bases between. CDR3 length equals 12 residues. Germline V CDR1 and CDR2: DFQATT, SNEGSKA (reference sequence). CDR3 in amino acids: CSASPTSYEQYF. CDR3 bases: TGCAGTGCGAGTCCGACTAGCTACGAGCAGTACTTC.

The chain has TRBV28 and TRBJ1-5; the match to TRBD1 covers 7 bases. The CDR3 extends over 14 amino acids. Germline V gene lookup returns CDR1 MDHEN and CDR2 SYDVKM. Losses at the gene ends were 10 bases for V and 3 bases for J; bases not matched to a gene: 9. CDR3 nucleotides: TGTGCCACCAGGGACAGAACCTCCAATCAGCCCCAGCATTTT. It codes for CATRDRTSNQPQHF.

This sequence joins TRBV10-3 and TRBJ1-3; unclear D gene. V was cut by 5 bases and J by 0 bases, with 11 bases left in between. CDR1 is ENHRY, CDR2 SYGVKD, per germline. The CDR3 totals 15 residues. CDR3 region: CAISITESSGNTIYF. CDR3 DNA: TGTGCCATCAGTATCACAGAATCCTCTGGAAACACCATATATTTT.

This sequence joins TRBV21-1 and TRBJ1-1; the table's D call, TRBD1, was not checked against the DNA. TRBV21-1 has pseudogene status. The CDR3 totals 17 residues. The chain's CDR3 is CASSDPGQGASNTEAFF. CDR3 coding DNA: TGTGCCAGCAGCGATCCGGGACAGGGGGCTTCGAACACTGAAGCTTTCTTT.

The V and J genes are TRBV5-6 and TRBJ1-1, with D possibly matching TRBD1 (5 bases). CDR3 size: 12 residues. Trimming removed 0 bases from V and 8 bases from J, with 8 bases in between. Per the germline V gene, CDR1 is SGHDT and CDR2 is YYEEEE. The DNA for the CDR3 is TGTGCCAGCAGCTTGGGGACACCCGAAGCTTTCTTT. Translating it yields CASSLGTPEAFF.

The chain has TRBV15 and TRBJ1-1; 7 bases are a match to TRBD1. This CDR3 comprises 13 residues. V was pared by 1 base and J by 11 bases, with 7 bases of the junction left unmatched. Germline CDR1 LNHNV, CDR2 YYDKDF (reference sequence). CDR3 coding DNA: TGTGCCACCAGCAGAGGACAGGGAGGTCCGGCTTTCTTT. Protein product: CATSRGQGGPAFF.

This chain joins TRBV11-2 and TRBJ2-1; the match to TRBD1 covers 10 bases. Germline lookup yields CDR1 SGHAT and CDR2 FQNNGV. V lost 5 bases to trimming and J lost 3 bases; unmatched junction nucleotides: 7. The CDR3 covers 16 residues. The CDR3, as DNA: TGTGCCAGCAGCGCTCCGGGACAGGGGTTCTACAATGAGCAGTTCTTC. It is translated as CASSAPGQGFYNEQFF.

The chain joins TRBV2 to TRBJ1-2; 9 positions match TRBD1. The CDR3 extends over 16 amino acids. The V gene end was trimmed by 0 bases and the J gene end by 7 bases; junction bases not matched to a gene: 9. Germline CDR1 is SNHLY and CDR2 is FYNNEI. The CDR3 region is CASSEAPDRGWGGYTF. The CDR3 nucleotides read TGTGCCAGCAGTGAAGCCCCGGACAGGGGTTGGGGTGGCTACACCTTC.